This T cell receptor (beta chain) was captured by sequencing in a study of Ad26.COV2.S vaccination and SARS-CoV-2 variants. Study in general: Trial arm assignment for the donor was COV1001 Ad26.COV2.S. Study observations and caveats: Placebo recipients trailed vaccine recipients in spike-specific TCR breadth. Possibly, TCR breadth and depth analyses underestimated total T cell responses.

The CDR3 length is 15 residues. V dropped 5 bases and J dropped 1; count of bases not matched to a gene: 4. The V gene's germline CDR1 is SGHNT and CDR2 YENEEA. TCRdb's copy holds only in-frame clones and misses some; the assay was immunoSEQ multiplex PCR. The sample lists 400,000 to 500,000 clones, approximately 92% seen once, with around 2.6% in the top ten. As for this clone: Its antigen is unknown.

The treatment is: around 19 received Ad26.COV2.S at low or high dose, single or two shots; about five received placebo; per-sample allocation not given. Specimen acquisition occurred on day 63 following the initial vaccine or placebo injection. Built on an Ad26 vector, the vaccine expressed Wuhan-strain SARS-CoV-2 spike. Sequencing was performed on peripheral blood, taken in a trial of Ad26.COV2.S vaccine versus placebo. The rearrangement links TRBV11-3 to TRBJ2-2; 7 nucleotides match TRBD1. This sequence was found in a person between 18 and 60 years old who received the Ad26.COV2.S COVID-19 vaccine or a placebo. The CDR3 loop reads CASSPHRGNTGELFF. The DNA for the CDR3 is TGTGCCAGCAGCCCCCACAGGGGGAACACCGGGGAGCTGTTTTTT.